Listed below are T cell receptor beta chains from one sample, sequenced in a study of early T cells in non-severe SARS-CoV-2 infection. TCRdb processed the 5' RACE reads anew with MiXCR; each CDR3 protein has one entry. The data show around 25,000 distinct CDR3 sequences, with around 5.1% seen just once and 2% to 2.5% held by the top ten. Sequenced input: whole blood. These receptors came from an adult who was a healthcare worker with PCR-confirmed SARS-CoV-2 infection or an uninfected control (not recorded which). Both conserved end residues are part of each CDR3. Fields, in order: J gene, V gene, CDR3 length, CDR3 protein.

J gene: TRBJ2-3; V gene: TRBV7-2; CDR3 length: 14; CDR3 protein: CASSGGSVPDTQYF
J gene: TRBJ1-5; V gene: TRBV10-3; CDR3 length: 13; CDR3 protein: CAISPTSNQPQHF
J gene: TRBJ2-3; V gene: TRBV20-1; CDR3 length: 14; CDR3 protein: CSASSGLSTDTQYF
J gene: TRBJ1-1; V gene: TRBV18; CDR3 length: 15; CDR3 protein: CASSRRQPMNTEAFF
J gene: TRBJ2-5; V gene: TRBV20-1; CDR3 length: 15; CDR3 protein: CSAASGGARRETQYF
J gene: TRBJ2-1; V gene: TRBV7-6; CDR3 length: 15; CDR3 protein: CASSSLMGRYNEQFF
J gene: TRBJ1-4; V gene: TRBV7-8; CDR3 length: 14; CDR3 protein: CASSLSFRGAQLFF
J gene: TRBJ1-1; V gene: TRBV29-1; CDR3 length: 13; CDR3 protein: CSGGPLGNTEAFF
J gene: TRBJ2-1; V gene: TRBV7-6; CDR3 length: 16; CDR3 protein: CASSWNRGGAYNEQFF
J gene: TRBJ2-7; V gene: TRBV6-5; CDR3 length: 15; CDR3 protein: CASSYRAGGIDEQYF
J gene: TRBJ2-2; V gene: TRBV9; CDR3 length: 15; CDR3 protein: CASSVAATRSGELFF
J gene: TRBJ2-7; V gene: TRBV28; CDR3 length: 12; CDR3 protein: CASGRGLYEQYF
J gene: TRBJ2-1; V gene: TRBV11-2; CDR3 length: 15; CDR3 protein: CASSLNVVDDNEQFF
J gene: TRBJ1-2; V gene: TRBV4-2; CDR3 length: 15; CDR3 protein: CASSQDRDRGLGYTF
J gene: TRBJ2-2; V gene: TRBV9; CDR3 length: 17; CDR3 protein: CASSGSIDPHLTGELFF
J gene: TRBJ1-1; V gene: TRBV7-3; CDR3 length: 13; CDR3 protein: CASSPNMNTEAFF
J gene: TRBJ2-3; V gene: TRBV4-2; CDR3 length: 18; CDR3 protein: CASSQAGLAGGRSDTQYF
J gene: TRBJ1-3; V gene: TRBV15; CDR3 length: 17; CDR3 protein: CATSRDGWRNSGNTIYF
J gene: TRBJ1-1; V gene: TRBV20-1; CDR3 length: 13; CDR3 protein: CSAVNRGLAEAFF
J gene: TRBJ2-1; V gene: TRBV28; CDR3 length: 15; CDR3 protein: CASSRLSYSYNEQFF
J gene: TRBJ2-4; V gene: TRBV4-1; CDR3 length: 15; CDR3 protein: CASSQFKGAKNIQYF
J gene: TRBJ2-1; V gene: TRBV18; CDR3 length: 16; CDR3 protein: CASSRTGGFGGNEQFF
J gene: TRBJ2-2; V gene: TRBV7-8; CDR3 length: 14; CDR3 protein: CASSYAGHTGELFF
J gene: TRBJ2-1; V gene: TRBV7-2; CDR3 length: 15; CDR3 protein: CASSSDRGQGNEQFF
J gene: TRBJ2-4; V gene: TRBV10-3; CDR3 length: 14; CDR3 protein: CAITMTLAKNIQYF
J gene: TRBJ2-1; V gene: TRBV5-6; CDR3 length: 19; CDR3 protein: CASSLYVYGTGGLYNEQFF
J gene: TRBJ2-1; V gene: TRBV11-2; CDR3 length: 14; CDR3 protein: CASSPTRGSNEQFF
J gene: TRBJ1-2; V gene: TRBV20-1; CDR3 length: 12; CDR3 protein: CSARSLNYGYTF
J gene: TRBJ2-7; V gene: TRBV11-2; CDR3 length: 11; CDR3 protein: CASSLEGEQYF
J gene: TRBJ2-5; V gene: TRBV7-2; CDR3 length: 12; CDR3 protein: CASTYTQETQYF
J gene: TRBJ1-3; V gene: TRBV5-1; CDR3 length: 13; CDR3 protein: CASSGSAGNTIYF